The present T cell receptor (beta chain) was sequenced within a study of cytomegalovirus exposure and HLA in healthy donors. Regarding the study as a whole: It was reported that the classifier diagnosed cytomegalovirus status with high specificity and sensitivity in both the original and validation cohorts. Rare sequences made up most TCRs, while some public TCRs were found in many donors. In a later analysis, most CMV-associated TCR beta chains appeared HLA-restricted. Under in vitro conditions, a few CMV-associated chains were confirmed as specific for CMV antigens.

Note on this clone: The target antigen is unknown.

In the PCR, 60 Vbeta and 13 Jbeta primers were used. Profiling relied on immunoSEQ multiplex PCR, and the TCRdb table lists in-frame clones only, not all of them. Among some 120,000 clones, roughly 80% were seen once, and the ten largest hold 2% to 3%. V was trimmed by 0 bases and J by 4 bases, leaving 4 bases between them. The CDR3 is 12 residues long. The germline V gene encodes CDR1 SGHRS and CDR2 YFSETQ. Sequenced: PBMCs. This sequence was found in a female donor in good health and CMV-seronegative. The chain combines TRBV5-1 with TRBJ1-2; D not certain. The CDR3 loop reads CASSLESYGYTF. The CDR3 coding sequence is TGCGCCAGCAGCTTGGAGAGCTATGGCTACACCTTC.